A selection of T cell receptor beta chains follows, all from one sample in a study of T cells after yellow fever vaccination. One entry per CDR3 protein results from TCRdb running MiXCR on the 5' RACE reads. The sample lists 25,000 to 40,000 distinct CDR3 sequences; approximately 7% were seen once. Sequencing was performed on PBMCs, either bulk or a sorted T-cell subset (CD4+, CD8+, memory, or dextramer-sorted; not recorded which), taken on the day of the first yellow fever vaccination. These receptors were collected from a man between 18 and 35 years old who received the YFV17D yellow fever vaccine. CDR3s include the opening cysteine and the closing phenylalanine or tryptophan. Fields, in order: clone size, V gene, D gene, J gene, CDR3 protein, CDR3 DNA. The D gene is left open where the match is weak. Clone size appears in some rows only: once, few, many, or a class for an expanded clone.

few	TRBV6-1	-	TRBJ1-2	CASRDGGGGGYGYTF	TGTGCCAGCAGGGATGGAGGGGGTGGAGGCTATGGCTACACCTTC
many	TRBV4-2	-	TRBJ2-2	CASSQEGRTGELFF	TGTGCCAGCAGCCAGGAGGGTCGAACCGGGGAGCTGTTTTTT
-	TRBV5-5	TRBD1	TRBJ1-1	CASSWGQGRGTEAFF	TGTGCCAGCAGCTGGGGACAGGGAAGGGGCACTGAAGCTTTCTTT
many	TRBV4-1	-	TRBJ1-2	CASSRTRTPYGYTF	TGCGCCAGCAGCCGAACCCGGACCCCGTATGGCTACACCTTC
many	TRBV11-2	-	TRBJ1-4	CASSLEGLSSSGKVEKLFF	TGTGCCAGCAGCTTAGAAGGATTGAGCAGCTCGGGGAAGGTTGAAAAACTGTTTTTT
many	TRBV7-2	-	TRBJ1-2	CASSLWGGLYGYTF	TGTGCCAGCAGCCTTTGGGGGGGGCTGTACGGCTACACCTTC
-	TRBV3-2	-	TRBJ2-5	CASSQKRPPGGSVRETQYF	TGTGCCAGCAGCCAAAAGAGGCCCCCGGGGGGGTCTGTCCGAGAGACCCAGTACTTC
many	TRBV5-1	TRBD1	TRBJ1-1	CASSSYRTGRSEAFF	TGCGCCAGCAGCTCTTACCGGACAGGGAGGAGTGAAGCTTTCTTT
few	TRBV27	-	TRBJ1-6	CASSRTNSPLHF	TGTGCCAGCAGTCGAACAAATTCACCCCTCCACTTT
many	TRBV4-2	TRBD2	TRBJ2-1	CASSQDGGGAYNEQFF	TGTGCCAGCAGCCAAGACGGCGGGGGGGCCTACAATGAGCAGTTCTTC
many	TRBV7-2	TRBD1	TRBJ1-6	CASKTSWGQLGSPLHF	TGTGCCAGCAAGACGAGCTGGGGACAGCTGGGTTCACCCCTCCACTTT
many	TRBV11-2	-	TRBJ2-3	CATKSSTDTQYF	TGTGCCACCAAATCTAGCACAGATACGCAGTATTTT
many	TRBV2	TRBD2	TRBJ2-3	CASSTPGRGGRDTQYF	TGTGCCAGCAGTACCCCGGGGCGGGGGGGAAGAGATACGCAGTATTTT